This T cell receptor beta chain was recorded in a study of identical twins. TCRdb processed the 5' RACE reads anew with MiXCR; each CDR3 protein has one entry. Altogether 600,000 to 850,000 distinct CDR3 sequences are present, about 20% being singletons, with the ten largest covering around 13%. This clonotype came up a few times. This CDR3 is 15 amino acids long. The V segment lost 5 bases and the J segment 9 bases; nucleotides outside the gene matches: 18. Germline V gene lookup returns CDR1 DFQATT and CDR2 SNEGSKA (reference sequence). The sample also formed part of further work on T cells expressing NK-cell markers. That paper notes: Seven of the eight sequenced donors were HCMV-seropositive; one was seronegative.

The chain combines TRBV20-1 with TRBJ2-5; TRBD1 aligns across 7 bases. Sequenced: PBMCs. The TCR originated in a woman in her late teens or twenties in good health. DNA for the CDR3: TGCAGTGCTTCCGGGACAGCCATTACATCGGGGTCCCAGTACTTC. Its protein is CSASGTAITSGSQYF.